The source of this T cell receptor (beta chain) is a study of blood T cell repertoires in COVID-19. Study-wide background: Material from acute and convalescent COVID-19 was sourced from the United States, Italy and Spain. Sources were T cells, B-cell-depleted T cells, or PBMCs; the material itself was cDNA or gDNA.

Trimming cost V 4 bases and J 8 bases; bases outside gene matches: 7. The CDR3 runs to 13 residues. Authors' processing steps: It was from reference gene primer amplification that nucleated cell counts were estimated. The table came from immunoSEQ multiplex PCR; TCRdb's copy has only in-frame clones and leaves some out. That table gives V, J and clone size, and the DNA gave D and trimming. Here the sample spans 130,000 or so clones, over 60% being singletons. The sequence was collected from a man aged 50-59 years with acute or convalescent COVID-19. Sequencing was carried out using peripheral blood. The chain joins TRBV12-3 or TRBV12-4 to TRBJ1-2; 7 bases are a match to TRBD1. Here the CDR3 reads CASSSGQMGGYTF. CDR3 in DNA: TGTGCCAGCAGTTCGGGACAGATGGGAGGCTACACCTTC.